Each of the 12 T cell receptor beta chains below was sequenced from the same sample in a study of OX40 agonist ivuxolimab in advanced cancers. The table came from immunoSEQ multiplex PCR; TCRdb's copy has only in-frame clones and leaves some out. In the table there are around 76,000 clones, about 87% of which are singletons. Sequenced material: CD4+ or CD8+ T cells sorted from blood, taken in a trial of the OX40 agonist ivuxolimab. The receptors here all came from an adult with an advanced solid tumor such as melanoma, head and neck, liver or kidney cancer.

The J gene is TRBJ1-3, the V gene TRBV6-6; 7 nucleotides line up with TRBD1. Germline lookup yields CDR1 MNHNY and CDR2 SVGAGI (reference sequence). CDR3 length: 15 residues. The junction had 5 bases not matched to a gene; V was cut back by 2 bases and J by 4 bases. The CDR3 DNA is TGTGCCAGCAGTTACCCGGACAGGAGGGGAAACACCATATATTTT. Its protein is CASSYPDRRGNTIYF.

The J gene is TRBJ1-2, the V gene TRBV6-1, with TRBD1 matching over 7 bases. This CDR3 region has 14 residues. V dropped 5 bases and J dropped 6; count of bases not matched to a gene: 9. Germline values: CDR1 MNHNS, CDR2 SASEGT. Written as DNA, the CDR3 is TGTGCCAGCAGTAACAAACAGGGGATAGATGGCTACACCTTC. Translated, it gives CASSNKQGIDGYTF.

The chain combines TRBV7-2 with TRBJ2-2, with D hard to call. V was pared by 5 bases and J by 4 bases, with 17 bases between. There are 16 residues in the CDR3. Germline V CDR1 and CDR2: SGHTA, FQGNSA. The CDR3 region is CASSHLDRMSTGELFF. Written as DNA, the CDR3 is TGTGCCAGCAGCCATTTAGATAGGATGTCCACCGGGGAGCTGTTTTTT.

This clone was seen a few times. The gene calls are TRBV30 and TRBJ1-2; D is unresolved. The germline V gene has CDR1 GTSNPN and CDR2 SVGIG (reference sequence). The CDR3 has 11 residues. Trimming cost V 3 bases and J 4 bases, with 6 bases left between them. The CDR3 loop is CAWRGSYGYTF. CDR3 nucleotides: TGTGCCTGGAGGGGGAGCTATGGCTACACCTTC.

The V and J genes are TRBV7-2 and TRBJ2-3, with unresolved D. The germline V and J ends were trimmed by 5 bases and 2 bases, with 14 bases remaining between them. The CDR3 spans 15 residues. Germline-derived CDR1 and CDR2 are SGHTA and FQGNSA. The CDR3 loop reads CASSPGWTHTDTQYF. For the CDR3, the DNA is TGTGCCAGCAGCCCCGGCTGGACCCACACAGATACGCAGTATTTT.

This chain links TRBV30 with TRBJ2-5; TRBD2 matches 12 bases. V was pared by 1 base and J by 6 bases, with 9 bases of the junction left unmatched. Germline lookup yields CDR1 GTSNPN and CDR2 SVGIG (reference sequence). This CDR3 is 16 amino acids long. CDR3 in amino acids: CAWSEASGGAQKTQYF. CDR3 bases: TGTGCCTGGAGTGAGGCTAGCGGGGGGGCTCAAAAGACCCAGTACTTC.

The genes are TRBV5-1 and TRBJ2-7, with D uncertain. Germline assignment: CDR1 SGHRS and CDR2 YFSETQ. The CDR3 runs 13 residues. With 1 base removed from V and 6 bases from J, the gap between germline ends came to 11 bases. The CDR3 reads CASSLLGRGEQYF. CDR3 DNA: TGCGCCAGCAGCTTGCTAGGGCGAGGCGAGCAGTACTTC. The entire variable domain, with the rest obtained from reference TRBV5-1 and TRBJ2-7, is as follows: KAGVTQTPRYLIKTRGQQVTLSCSPISGHRSVSWYQQTPGQGLQFLFEYFSETQRNKGNFPGRFSGRQFSNSRSEMNVSTLELGDSALYLCASSLLGRGEQYFGPGTRLTVT.

Concerning this clone itself: The sample holds other DNA sequences that translate to the same CDR3. The CDR3 spells CASSENQPQHF. CDR3 in DNA: TGTGCCAGCAGTGAAAATCAGCCCCAGCATTTT. The chain uses TRBV6-1 and TRBJ1-5; D is undetermined. From germline, CDR1 is MNHNS and CDR2 SASEGT. The V and J ends lost 2 bases and 4 bases respectively, with 0 bases between them. The CDR3 totals 11 residues.

The chain links TRBV6-5 to TRBJ1-1, with 7 bases lining up with TRBD1. The CDR3 sequence is 14 residues long. In germline, CDR1 is MNHEY, CDR2 SVGAGI. With 5 bases clipped from V and 3 bases from J, the junction kept 6 bases outside the gene matches. Here the CDR3 reads CASSRTGVDTEAFF. CDR3 DNA: TGTGCCAGCAGTCGCACAGGGGTGGACACTGAAGCTTTCTTT.

V gene TRBV11-2 combines with J gene TRBJ2-7; 9 positions agree with TRBD1. The CDR3 is 12 amino acids. V dropped 5 bases and J dropped 12; count of bases not matched to a gene: 8. The germline gives CDR1 SGHAT, CDR2 FQNNGV. The CDR3 bases are TGTGCCAGCAGCCGGGACAGGGAAAGAGCGTACTTC. The encoded protein is CASSRDRERAYF.

This clone appeared a few times. This chain joins TRBV18 and TRBJ2-2; the D is unclear. V shed 5 bases and J shed 7 bases, with 5 bases lying between them. Germline CDR1 and CDR2: KGHSH and LQKENI. CDR3 size: 11 residues. The CDR3 DNA reads TGTGCCAGCTCATTCATCGGGGAGCTGTTTTTT. Its protein product is CASSFIGELFF.

V usage is TRBV7-7 and J usage is TRBJ2-2; 10 nucleotides align to TRBD2. V shed 5 bases, J shed 7 bases, and the junction held 7 bases outside the gene matches. Germline V lookup: CDR1 SSHAT, CDR2 FNYEAQ (reference sequence). This CDR3 spans 15 amino acids. The CDR3 DNA follows: TGTGCCAGCAGCCAGCTAGCGGGAGCGGTCGGGGAGCTGTTTTTT. Residues: CASSQLAGAVGELFF. Using reference TRBV7-7 and TRBJ2-2 for the parts outside the CDR3, the full variable domain is GAGVSQSPRYKVTKRGQDVTLRCDPISSHATLYWYQQALGQGPEFLTYFNYEAQPDKSGLPSDRFSAERPEGSISTLTIQRTEQRDSAMYRCASSQLAGAVGELFFGEGSRLTVL.